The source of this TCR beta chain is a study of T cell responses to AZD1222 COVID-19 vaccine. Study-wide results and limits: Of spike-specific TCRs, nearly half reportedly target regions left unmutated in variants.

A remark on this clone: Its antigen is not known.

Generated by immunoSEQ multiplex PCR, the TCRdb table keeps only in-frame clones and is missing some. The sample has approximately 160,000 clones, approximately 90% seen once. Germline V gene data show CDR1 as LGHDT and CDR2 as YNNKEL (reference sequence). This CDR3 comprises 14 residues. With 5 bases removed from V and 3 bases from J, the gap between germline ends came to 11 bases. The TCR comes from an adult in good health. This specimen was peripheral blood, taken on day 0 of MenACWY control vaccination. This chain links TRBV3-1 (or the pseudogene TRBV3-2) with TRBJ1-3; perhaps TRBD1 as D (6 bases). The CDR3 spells CASSEQGFGNTIYF. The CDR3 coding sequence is TGTGCCAGCAGCGAACAGGGTTTTGGAAACACCATATATTTT.